The 15 T cell receptor beta chains given below trace back to one sample, sequenced in a study of blood T cell repertoires in COVID-19. The protocol was immunoSEQ multiplex PCR, while the TCRdb copy is restricted to in-frame clones and leaves out a portion. This repertoire shows nearly 15,000 clones, 70% to 90% found once; its top ten account for about 8.3%. Sequenced input: peripheral blood. All receptors come from a human donor in a cohort sampled during active COVID-19.

The CDR3 sequence is CASSLTSGYNEQFF. CDR3 DNA: TGTGCCAGCAGCTTGACTAGCGGGTATAATGAGCAGTTCTTC. V gene TRBV5-6 combines with J gene TRBJ2-1; TRBD2 matches at 9 bases. The germline V gene has CDR1 SGHDT and CDR2 YYEEEE. The CDR3 totals 14 residues. The V segment lost 1 base and the J segment 7 bases; nucleotides outside the gene matches: 3.

The chain carries TRBV27 and TRBJ2-1; D possibly corresponds to TRBD2 (7 bases). The germline V gene has CDR1 MNHEY and CDR2 SMNVEV (reference sequence). CDR3 length: 16 residues. V lost 5 bases and J lost 5, with 19 bases in between. CDR3 in amino acids: CASSAWTGGLHNEQFF. CDR3 DNA: TGTGCCAGCAGTGCGTGGACGGGGGGCCTACACAATGAGCAGTTCTTC.

The CDR3 DNA is TGTGCCAGCAGCCCGGGACAGGGCCATTCCTACGAGCAGTACTTC. Its translation: CASSPGQGHSYEQYF. The chain joins TRBV5-6 to TRBJ2-7; 9 bases line up with TRBD1. CDR3 length: 15 amino acids. Germline loops: CDR1 SGHDT, CDR2 YYEEEE. J lost 1 base, V lost 4 bases, and 6 bases had no gene match.

V is TRBV5-1 and J is TRBJ2-7; 7 bases agree with TRBD1. V lost 0 bases to trimming and J lost 4 bases; unmatched junction nucleotides: 7. The germline CDR1 and CDR2 sequences are SGHRS and YFSETQ. The length of the CDR3 is 15 residues. The CDR3 region has the DNA TGCGCCAGCAGCTTGGCCTCCGGGACAGAATACGAGCAGTACTTC. Residues: CASSLASGTEYEQYF.

This clone was observed a single time. The genes are TRBV28 and TRBJ2-7; D possibly corresponds to TRBD1 (6 bases). Germline loops: CDR1 MDHEN, CDR2 SYDVKM. CDR3 length equals 17 residues. V lost 6 bases to trimming and J lost 3 bases, with 24 bases between them. This CDR3 is CASSSGTLGRLHYEQYF. The CDR3 nucleotides read TGTGCCAGCAGCTCCGGGACATTGGGAAGATTACACTACGAGCAGTACTTC.

The chain recombines TRBV28 with TRBJ2-3; D may be TRBD2 (5 bases). This CDR3 is built from 13 residues. V lost 3 bases and J lost 6, with 10 bases in between. Germline CDR1 is MDHEN and CDR2 is SYDVKM. The CDR3 loop reads CASSLTGSDTQYF. In DNA form, the CDR3 reads TGTGCCAGCAGTTTGACGGGGTCGGATACGCAGTATTTT.

V and J are TRBV13 and TRBJ1-3; D is possibly TRBD1 (5 bases). The CDR3 has 16 residues. The germline V and J ends were trimmed by 6 bases and 1 base, with 16 bases remaining between them. Germline CDR1 is PRHDT and CDR2 is FYEKMQ (reference sequence). CDR3 in amino acids: CASRARDVVSGNTIYF. The CDR3 DNA reads TGTGCCAGCAGGGCCAGGGATGTTGTGTCTGGAAACACCATATATTTT.

The chain couples TRBV11-1 to TRBJ2-1; maybe TRBD1 (6 bases). V was cut by 2 bases and J by 5 bases, with 16 bases left in between. CDR1 and CDR2 (germline): SGHAT, FQDESV (reference sequence). The CDR3 loop spans 16 amino acids. DNA for the CDR3: TGTGCCAGCAGCTTATTCCAGGGGATAACCCACAATGAGCAGTTCTTC. Amino acid sequence: CASSLFQGITHNEQFF. The entire variable domain, with the rest obtained from reference TRBV11-1 and TRBJ2-1, is as follows: EAEVAQSPRYKITEKSQAVAFWCDPISGHATLYWYRQILGQGPELLVQFQDESVVDDSQLPKDRFSAERLKGVDSTLKIQPAELGDSAMYLCASSLFQGITHNEQFFGPGTRLTVL.

The rearrangement joins TRBV6-6 to TRBJ2-1; 7 bases match TRBD2. Looked up from germline, CDR1 is MNHNY and CDR2 is SVGAGI (reference sequence). Trimming cost V 5 bases and J 0 bases; bases outside gene matches: 16. This CDR3 comprises 19 residues. The CDR3, as DNA: TGTGCCAGCAGTCCCGGGCGGCTAGCGGCCCTAAGCTCCTACAATGAGCAGTTCTTC. It translates to CASSPGRLAALSSYNEQFF.

The chain couples TRBV21-1 to TRBJ2-7; the D call in the table, TRBD2, was not verified against the DNA. TRBV21-1 represents a pseudogene. This CDR3 has 17 amino acids. The CDR3 reads CASSKEGTSGSSYEQYF. In nucleotides, the CDR3 is TGTGCCAGCAGCAAAGAGGGGACTAGCGGGAGCTCCTACGAGCAGTACTTC.

The CDR3 protein is CASSFGGASYEQYF. Here the CDR3 DNA reads TGCGCCAGCAGCTTCGGGGGAGCGTCCTACGAGCAGTACTTC. The chain recombines TRBV5-1 with TRBJ2-7, with D perhaps matching TRBD2 (6 bases). CDR3 length equals 14 residues. Germline V gene data show CDR1 as SGHRS and CDR2 as YFSETQ. Between the trimmed V and J ends, which lost 2 bases and 1 base, there was a span of 10 bases.

The chain's CDR3 is CASSQGLTGRYGYTF. As DNA, the CDR3 is TGTGCCAGCAGCCAAGGGCTGACAGGGAGATATGGCTACACCTTC. The chain links TRBV3-1 (or the pseudogene TRBV3-2) to TRBJ1-2; 7 bases map to TRBD1. This CDR3 is 15 amino acids long. Germline CDR1 LGHDT, CDR2 YNNKEL (reference sequence). The V gene end was trimmed by 1 base and the J gene end by 5 bases; junction bases not matched to a gene: 7.

The chain joins TRBV20-1 to TRBJ2-2; TRBD2 matches 12 bases. CDR3 size: 16 residues. V was pared by 3 bases and J by 5 bases, with 7 bases of the junction left unmatched. From germline, CDR1 is DFQATT and CDR2 SNEGSKA (reference sequence). The CDR3 DNA sequence: TGCAGTGCTAGTACCGGACTAGCGGGAAGGACCGGGGAGCTGTTTTTT. This codes for CSASTGLAGRTGELFF.

The V call is TRBV19, the J call TRBJ2-3, with 8 bases fitting TRBD2. J gave up 1 base and V 3 bases, and 6 bases lay outside the gene matches. Germline CDR1 and CDR2: LNHDA and SQIVND (reference sequence). The CDR3 loop spans 16 amino acids. The CDR3 region is CASSISATSGTDTQYF. CDR3 bases: TGTGCCAGTAGTATTTCAGCGACTAGCGGCACAGATACGCAGTATTTT.

This rearrangement joins TRBV19 to TRBJ2-1, with 8 nucleotides matching TRBD2. The CDR3 loop spans 17 amino acids. The ends lost 1 base at V and 8 bases at J; junction bases unmatched: 13. The germline gives CDR1 LNHDA, CDR2 SQIVND (reference sequence). CDR3 bases: TGTGCCAGTAGTATAGGGGGCCCCCGCGGGAGGAAAGATGAGCAGTTCTTC. This translates into CASSIGGPRGRKDEQFF.